Presented here are 13 T cell receptor beta chains from one specimen sequenced in a study of blood T cells in healthy people across ages. Using a J-beta primer mix together with a sample-barcoded 5' primer, a second PCR was run for roughly 6 to 12 cycles. TCRdb re-called the 5' RACE reads with MiXCR, one entry per CDR3 protein. In the table there are 1.5 million to 2 million distinct CDR3 sequences, 25% to 30% of which are singletons. The sequencing sample was made of blood. The source of these receptors is a woman in her 30s in good health.

Many counts were recorded for this clonotype. The genes are TRBV7-6 and TRBJ2-7; D gene unclear. The CDR3 runs 12 residues. Germline loops: CDR1 SGHVS, CDR2 FNYEAQ. Trimming pared 5 bases from V and 0 bases from J, leaving 5 bases between. This CDR3 is CASSKSSYEQYF. CDR3 nucleotide sequence: TGTGCCAGCAGCAAGAGCTCCTACGAGCAGTACTTC.

This clonotype was observed many times. The chain carries TRBV3-1 and TRBJ2-5; D is unclear. CDR1 is LGHDT and CDR2 is YNNKEL in the germline V gene (reference sequence). The CDR3 has 12 residues. Trimming removed 0 bases from V and 10 bases from J, with 9 bases in between. The CDR3 DNA reads as TGTGCCAGCAGCCAAGATCCCCAGATCCAGTACTTC. Translated, it gives CASSQDPQIQYF.

This clonotype was recorded a few times. The chain carries TRBV12-3 or TRBV12-4 and TRBJ2-1; 8 nucleotides agree with TRBD2. The CDR3 has 16 residues. The J segment lost 7 bases and the V segment lost 6 bases, leaving 14 bases of the junction unmatched. The CDR3 loop reads CASRFTTGGPLNEQFF. CDR3 sequence (DNA): TGTGCCAGCAGGTTCACCACGGGGGGGCCTTTGAATGAGCAGTTCTTC.

For this clonotype: An end of the junction differs from the germline gene, which may be a read error. This sequence joins TRBV6-6 and TRBJ2-3; D is undetermined. The CDR3 covers 12 residues. Per the germline V gene, CDR1 is MNHNY and CDR2 is SVGAGI (reference sequence). CDR3 DNA: TGTGCCGGCAGTTACAGCACAGATACGCAGTATTTT. Amino acid sequence: CAGSYSTDTQYF.

This clonotype was seen at least ten times. The rearrangement links TRBV29-1 to TRBJ2-1; D uncertain. Germline V gene data show CDR1 as SQVTM and CDR2 as ANQGSEA. Trimming cost V 4 bases and J 9 bases, with 7 bases left between them. This CDR3 spans 10 amino acids. CDR3 region: CSVGESEQFF. CDR3 coding DNA: TGCAGCGTTGGTGAGAGTGAGCAGTTCTTC.

This clonotype came up a few times. This chain connects TRBV4-1 to TRBJ2-6; D is unclear. This CDR3 comprises 17 residues. V lost 4 bases, J lost 0 bases, and 13 bases lay in between. From germline, CDR1 is MGHRA and CDR2 YSYEKL. The CDR3 coding sequence is TGCGCCAGCAGCCCCGGCGTCCGAACCTCTGGGGCCAACGTCCTGACTTTC. It yields the protein CASSPGVRTSGANVLTF.

This clonotype was detected only a few times. CDR3 coding DNA: TGCAGTGCTAGAGATCCTGTTGCAGGCACAGATACGCAGTATTTT. It codes for CSARDPVAGTDTQYF. This sequence joins TRBV20-1 and TRBJ2-3; D call uncertain. CDR3 length: 15 residues. In germline, CDR1 is DFQATT, CDR2 SNEGSKA (reference sequence). Deletions cut 0 bases from V and 1 base from J, with 11 bases between.

In the case of this clonotype: Without the conserved terminal phenylalanine or tryptophan, this CDR3 likely stems from a read error. This sequence joins TRBV7-2 and TRBJ2-7, with D possibly being TRBD2 (6 bases). The germline CDR1 and CDR2 sequences are SGHTA and FQGNSA. The germline V and J ends were trimmed by 11 bases and 1 base, with 24 bases remaining between them. The CDR3 sequence is 16 residues long. As DNA, the CDR3 is TGTGCCTGCACCCAAACGGGGGTGGAGCGGTCCTACGAGCAGTACCTC. Its translation is CACTQTGVERSYEQYL.

This clonotype appeared many times. The junction departs from the called germline gene at one end, perhaps through a read error. The V and J genes are TRBV27 and TRBJ2-5; perhaps D is TRBD1 or TRBD2 (5 bases each). This CDR3 is built from 14 residues. CDR1 MNHEY and CDR2 SMNVEV come from the germline V gene (reference sequence). CDR3 coding DNA: TGTGCCAGCAGTTTATCCGATTTGGGGGAGACCAAGTACTTC. Translating gives CASSLSDLGETKYF.

This clonotype was observed a handful of times. This chain joins TRBV29-1 and TRBJ2-7; possible D gene TRBD2, 5 bases. Germline CDR1 SQVTM, CDR2 ANQGSEA. V was shortened by 1 base and J by 6 bases, with 16 bases between the two germline ends. This CDR3 comprises 14 residues. CDR3 amino acids: CSVEVGSAPGEQYF. DNA for the CDR3: TGCAGCGTTGAAGTAGGGAGCGCACCGGGCGAGCAGTACTTC.

This rearrangement joins TRBV5-4 to TRBJ2-1, with 10 bases matching TRBD2. The CDR3 is 14 amino acids. CDR1 and CDR2 (germline): SGHNT, YYREEE (reference sequence). Trimming removed 4 bases from V and 8 bases from J; junction bases left unmatched: 6. CDR3 amino acids: CASSPAGGPDEQFF. In DNA form, the CDR3 reads TGTGCCAGCAGCCCAGCGGGGGGGCCGGATGAGCAGTTCTTC.

This chain connects TRBV3-1 to TRBJ1-1; no reliable D call. V lost 4 bases and J lost 7, with 13 bases in between. The germline gives CDR1 LGHDT, CDR2 YNNKEL (reference sequence). CDR3 length: 13 residues. CDR3 sequence reads: CASSPQPGFEAFF. The CDR3, as DNA: TGTGCCAGCAGCCCTCAGCCCGGTTTTGAAGCTTTCTTT. The entire variable domain, with the rest obtained from reference TRBV3-1 and TRBJ1-1, is as follows: DTAVSQTPKYLVTQMGNDKSIKCEQNLGHDTMYWYKQDSKKFLKIMFSYNNKELIINETVPNRFSPKSPDKAHLNLHINSLELGDSAVYFCASSPQPGFEAFFGQGTRLTVV.

In its sample, this clonotype was seen many times. This sequence joins TRBV5-1 and TRBJ2-1; possibly TRBD2 for D (6 bases). Trimming removed 1 base at V and 6 bases at J, with 14 bases between. This CDR3 has 15 amino acids. Germline CDR1 is SGHRS and CDR2 is YFSETQ. The CDR3 sequence is CASSLSGQRGNEQFF. The CDR3 DNA sequence: TGCGCCAGCAGCTTGAGCGGGCAGAGGGGCAATGAGCAGTTCTTC.